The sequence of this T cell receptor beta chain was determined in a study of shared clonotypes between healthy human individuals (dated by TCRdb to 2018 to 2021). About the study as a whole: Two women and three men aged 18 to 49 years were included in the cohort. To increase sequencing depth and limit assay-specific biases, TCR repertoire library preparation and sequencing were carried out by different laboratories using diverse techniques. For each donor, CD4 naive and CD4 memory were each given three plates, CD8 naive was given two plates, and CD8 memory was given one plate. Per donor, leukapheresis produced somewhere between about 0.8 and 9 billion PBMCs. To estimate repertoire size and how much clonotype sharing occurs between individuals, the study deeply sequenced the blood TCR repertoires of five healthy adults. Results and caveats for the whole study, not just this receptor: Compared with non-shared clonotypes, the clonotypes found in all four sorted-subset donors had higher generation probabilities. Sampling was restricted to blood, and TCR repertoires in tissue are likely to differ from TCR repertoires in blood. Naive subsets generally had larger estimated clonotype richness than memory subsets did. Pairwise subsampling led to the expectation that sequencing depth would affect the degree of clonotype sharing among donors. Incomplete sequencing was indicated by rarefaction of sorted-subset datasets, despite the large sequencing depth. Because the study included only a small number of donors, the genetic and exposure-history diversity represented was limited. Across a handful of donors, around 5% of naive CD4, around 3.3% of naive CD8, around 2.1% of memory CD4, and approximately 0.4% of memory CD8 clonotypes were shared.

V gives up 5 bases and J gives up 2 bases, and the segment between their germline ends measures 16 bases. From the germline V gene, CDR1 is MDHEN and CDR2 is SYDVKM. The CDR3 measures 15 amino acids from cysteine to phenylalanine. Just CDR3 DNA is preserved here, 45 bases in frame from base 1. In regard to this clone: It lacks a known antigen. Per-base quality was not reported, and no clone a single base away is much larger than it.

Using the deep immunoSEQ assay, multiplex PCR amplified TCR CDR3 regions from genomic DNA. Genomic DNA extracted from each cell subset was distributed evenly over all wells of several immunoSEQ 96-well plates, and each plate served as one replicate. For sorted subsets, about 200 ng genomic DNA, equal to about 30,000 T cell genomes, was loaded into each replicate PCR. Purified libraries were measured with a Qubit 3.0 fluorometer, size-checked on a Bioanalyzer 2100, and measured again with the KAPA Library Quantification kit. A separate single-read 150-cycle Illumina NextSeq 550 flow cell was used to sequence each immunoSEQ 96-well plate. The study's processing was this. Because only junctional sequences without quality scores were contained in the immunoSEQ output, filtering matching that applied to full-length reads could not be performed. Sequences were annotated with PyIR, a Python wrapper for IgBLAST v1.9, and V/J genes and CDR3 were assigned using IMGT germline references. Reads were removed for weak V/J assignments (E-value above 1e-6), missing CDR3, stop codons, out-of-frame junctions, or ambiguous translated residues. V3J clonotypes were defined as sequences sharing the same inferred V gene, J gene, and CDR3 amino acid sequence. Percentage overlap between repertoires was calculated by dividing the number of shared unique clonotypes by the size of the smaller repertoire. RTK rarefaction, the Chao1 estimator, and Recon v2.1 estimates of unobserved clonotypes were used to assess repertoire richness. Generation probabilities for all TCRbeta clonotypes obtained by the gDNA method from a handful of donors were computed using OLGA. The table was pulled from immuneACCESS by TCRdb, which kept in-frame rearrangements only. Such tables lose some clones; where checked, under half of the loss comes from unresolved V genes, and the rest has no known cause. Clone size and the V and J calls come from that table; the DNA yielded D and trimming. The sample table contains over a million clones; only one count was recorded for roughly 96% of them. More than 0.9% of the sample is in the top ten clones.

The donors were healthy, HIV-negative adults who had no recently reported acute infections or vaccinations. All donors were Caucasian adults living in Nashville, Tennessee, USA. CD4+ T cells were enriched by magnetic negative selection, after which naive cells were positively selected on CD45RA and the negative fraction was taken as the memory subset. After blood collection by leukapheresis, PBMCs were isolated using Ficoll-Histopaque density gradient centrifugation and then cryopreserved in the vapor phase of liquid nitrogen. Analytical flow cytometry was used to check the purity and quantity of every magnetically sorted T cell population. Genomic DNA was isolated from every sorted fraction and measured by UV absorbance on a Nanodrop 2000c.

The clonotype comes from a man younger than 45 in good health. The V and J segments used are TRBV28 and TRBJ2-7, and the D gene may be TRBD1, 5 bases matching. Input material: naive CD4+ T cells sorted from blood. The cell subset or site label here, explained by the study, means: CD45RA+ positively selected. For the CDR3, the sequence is CASSKPRTRAYEQYF. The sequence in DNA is TGTGCCAGCAGTAAACCGCGGACACGAGCCTACGAGCAGTACTTC. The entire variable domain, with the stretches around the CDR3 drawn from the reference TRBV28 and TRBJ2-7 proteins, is DVKVTQSSRYLVKRTGEKVFLECVQDMDHENMFWYRQDPGLGLRLIYFSYDVKMKEKGDIPEGYSVSREKKERFSLILESASTNQTSMYLCASSKPRTRAYEQYFGPGTRLTVT.